This TCR beta chain was profiled in a study of a mutant IDH1 vaccine in newly diagnosed glioma. V shed 2 bases and J 2 bases; nucleotides not matched to a gene: 11. Germline V gene lookup returns CDR1 LGHNT and CDR2 FRNRAP. CDR3 size: 18 residues. Libraries were prepared by immunoSEQ multiplex PCR; TCRdb keeps only in-frame clonotypes and omits some of them. The sample consists of roughly 40,000 clones, 80% to 90% of them appearing once. Specified time point: week 5, during vaccination. Every vaccination contained 300 ug of the mutant IDH1 20-mer peptide and was paired with topical imiquimod. There were new WHO grade 3 or 4 astrocytomas in the donors, and these were IDH1-mutant and ATRX-lost. Study-wide findings and caveats: Vaccination induced immune responses in about 93% of patients.

This clone was seen more than once but under ten times. Its specificity is unknown. Here the sequenced sample was PBMCs, taken from a glioma patient whose treatment included an IDH1 peptide vaccine. The rearrangement uses TRBV12-5 and TRBJ2-3; 9 bases are a match to TRBD1. The sequence was obtained from a man aged 35-49 years with glioma. CDR3 loop: CASGLSRDRGRATDTQYF. CDR3 in DNA: TGTGCTAGTGGTTTGTCCCGAGACAGGGGGAGAGCCACAGATACGCAGTATTTT.